This T cell receptor beta chain was obtained from a study of cytomegalovirus exposure and HLA in healthy donors. The CDR3 contains 15 residues. Germline trimming cut 7 bases from V and 1 base from J; bases unmatched to any gene: 6. Per the germline V gene, CDR1 is MNHEY and CDR2 is SMNVEV (reference sequence). Primers: 60 Vbeta forward and 13 Jbeta reverse. The assay was immunoSEQ multiplex PCR, and TCRdb's table has in-frame clones only and misses some. This listing includes about 130,000 clones. The specimen was PBMCs. This clonotype was obtained from a young man in good health and CMV-seronegative. The V gene is TRBV27, the J gene TRBJ2-2; 7 positions agree with TRBD2. CDR3 sequence reads: CASKRSGMNTGELFF. For the CDR3, the DNA is TGTGCCAGCAAGAGGAGCGGGATGAACACCGGGGAGCTGTTTTTT.